A single sample is the source of the 28 T cell receptor beta chains below, sequenced in a study of blood T cell repertoires in COVID-19. Measured with immunoSEQ multiplex PCR; TCRdb has only the in-frame clones, and not every one. The table includes about 51,000 clones, approximately 78% detected once. Sequenced sample: peripheral blood. The receptor set was obtained from a human donor with acute or convalescent COVID-19. The donor label of this sample is uncertain.

V and J are TRBV7-8 and TRBJ2-5; TRBD1 aligns across 8 bases. CDR3 length equals 14 residues. With V trimmed by 6 bases and J by 4 bases, 7 bases remained unmatched. CDR1 and CDR2 (germline): SGHVS, FQNEAQ. As DNA, the CDR3 is TGTGCCAGCAGTCCAGGGGGCAATACAGAGACCCAGTACTTC. It specifies CASSPGGNTETQYF.

This chain joins TRBV10-3 and TRBJ2-3; 8 bases agree with TRBD1. Looked up from germline, CDR1 is ENHRY and CDR2 is SYGVKD. With V trimmed by 6 bases and J by 1 base, 3 bases remained unmatched. The CDR3 totals 14 residues. The CDR3 sequence is CAISGQGGTDTQYF. CDR3 DNA: TGTGCCATCAGCGGACAGGGTGGCACAGATACGCAGTATTTT.

The V gene is TRBV5-1, the J gene TRBJ1-1; D ambiguous. Trimming removed 0 bases from V and 0 bases from J, with 3 bases in between. Germline CDR1 reads SGHRS; CDR2 reads YFSETQ. This CDR3 comprises 13 residues. The CDR3 DNA sequence: TGCGCCAGCAGCTTGGGAGTGAACACTGAAGCTTTCTTT. Its protein is CASSLGVNTEAFF.

This clone has just a few counts. The chain uses TRBV7-8 and TRBJ2-5, with 12 positions matching TRBD2. The CDR3 contains 16 residues. The germline V gene encodes CDR1 SGHVS and CDR2 FQNEAQ. With V trimmed by 5 bases and J by 5 bases, 9 bases remained unmatched. The CDR3 nucleotides read TGTGCCAGCAGCGAGCAAACTAGCGGGGGGATGGAGACCCAGTACTTC. Translated, it gives CASSEQTSGGMETQYF.

This clone was picked up a small number of times. The gene calls are TRBV29-1 and TRBJ1-1; a weak D match, TRBD1 (6 bases). The CDR3 extends over 13 amino acids. Germline CDR1 is SQVTM and CDR2 is ANQGSEA. V was shortened by 4 bases and J by 4 bases, with 13 bases between the two germline ends. The CDR3 loop is CSVVVLRGTEAFF. CDR3 nucleotide sequence: TGCAGCGTTGTGGTTCTCAGGGGCACTGAAGCTTTCTTT.

The rearrangement links TRBV5-8 to TRBJ1-2; D is unresolved. Germline V lookup: CDR1 SGHTS, CDR2 YDEGEE. The V end lost 2 bases, the J end lost 8 bases, and 16 bases lay between the germline ends. CDR3 size: 14 residues. The CDR3 sequence is CASSFRSVQVGYTF. Written as DNA, the CDR3 is TGTGCCAGCAGCTTTCGTAGTGTGCAGGTGGGCTACACCTTC. The variable domain in full, with the rest retrieved from reference TRBV5-8 and TRBJ1-2, is EAGVTQSPTHLIKTRGQQATLRCSPISGHTSVYWYQQALGLGLQFLLWYDEGEERNRGNFPPRFSGRQFPNYSSELNVNALELEDSALYLCASSFRSVQVGYTFGSGTRLTVV.

The V gene is TRBV23-1, the J gene TRBJ2-2; TRBD2 agrees at 8 bases. Being an ORF, TRBV23-1 has a function that is uncertain. The length of the CDR3 is 18 residues. Unmatched junction bases numbered 10, after V lost 4 bases and J lost 0 bases. The CDR3, as DNA: TGCGCCAGCAGTCCACCAGAGGGCGGGAGGACGAACACCGGGGAGCTGTTTTTT. Translated, it gives CASSPPEGGRTNTGELFF.

The chain couples TRBV30 to TRBJ1-2; maybe TRBD1 (6 bases). The germline V and J ends were trimmed by 2 bases and 7 bases, with 20 bases remaining between them. Germline V gene lookup returns CDR1 GTSNPN and CDR2 SVGIG (reference sequence). CDR3 size: 15 residues. This CDR3 reads CAWSQTYRTDGGYTF. CDR3 sequence (DNA): TGTGCCTGGAGTCAAACCTATCGGACAGATGGTGGCTACACCTTC.

The CDR3 nucleotides read TGTGCCATCAGTGCGGGACTAGCGGGCGCCTACGAGCAGTACTTC. Its translation: CAISAGLAGAYEQYF. This chain uses TRBV10-3 with TRBJ2-7; TRBD2 matches 12 bases. J was trimmed by 2 bases and V by 4 bases; bases with no gene match: 3. Germline CDR1 reads ENHRY; CDR2 reads SYGVKD. The CDR3 has 15 amino acids.

The chain employs TRBV28 and TRBJ2-7; TRBD1 aligns across 9 bases. The CDR3 loop spans 15 amino acids. CDR1 is MDHEN and CDR2 is SYDVKM in the germline V gene. V lost 6 bases and J lost 6; bases outside the gene matches: 12. In DNA form, the CDR3 reads TGTGCCAGCAGGTCAACGGGACAGGGATGGAGCGAGCAGTACTTC. Residues: CASRSTGQGWSEQYF.

V gene TRBV28 combines with J gene TRBJ2-1, with 9 bases matching TRBD2. The ends lost 5 bases at V and 10 bases at J; junction bases unmatched: 9. The CDR3 totals 14 residues. Germline values: CDR1 MDHEN, CDR2 SYDVKM. The CDR3 protein is CASSPRGGAREQFF. CDR3 sequence (DNA): TGTGCCAGCAGTCCTCGCGGGGGGGCCCGAGAGCAGTTCTTC.

The rearrangement joins TRBV28 to TRBJ1-4; no reliable D call. Looked up from germline, CDR1 is MDHEN and CDR2 is SYDVKM. The CDR3 length is 13 residues. The germline V and J ends were trimmed by 6 bases and 4 bases, with 9 bases remaining between them. The CDR3: CASSPESNEKLFF. Here the CDR3 DNA reads TGTGCCAGCAGCCCAGAAAGTAATGAAAAACTGTTTTTT. The variable domain in full, with the rest retrieved from reference TRBV28 and TRBJ1-4, is DVKVTQSSRYLVKRTGEKVFLECVQDMDHENMFWYRQDPGLGLRLIYFSYDVKMKEKGDIPEGYSVSREKKERFSLILESASTNQTSMYLCASSPESNEKLFFGSGTQLSVL.

The CDR3: CASSKDRAIYGYTF. The CDR3 coding sequence is TGTGCCAGTAGCAAGGACAGGGCTATCTATGGCTACACCTTC. The chain has TRBV19 and TRBJ1-2; TRBD1 agrees at 8 bases. V shed 6 bases, J shed 4 bases, and the junction held 7 bases outside the gene matches. From germline, CDR1 is LNHDA and CDR2 SQIVND (reference sequence). The CDR3 runs 14 residues. Full variable domain (rest looked up from reference TRBV19 and TRBJ1-2): DGGITQSPKYLFRKEGQNVTLSCEQNLNHDAMYWYRQDPGQGLRLIYYSQIVNDFQKGDIAEGYSVSREKKESFPLTVTSAQKNPTAFYLCASSKDRAIYGYTFGSGTRLTVV.

J is TRBJ2-7 and V is TRBV30, with D tentatively TRBD2 (5 bases). The CDR3 sequence is 15 residues long. Trimming shortened V by 5 bases and J by 5 bases, and 22 bases separated the two germline ends. The germline CDR1 and CDR2 sequences are GTSNPN and SVGIG (reference sequence). The CDR3 bases are TGTGCCTGGCATAGTCCTGGACTCCCCGGGGACGAGCAGTACTTC. It specifies CAWHSPGLPGDEQYF.

This sequence joins TRBV28 and TRBJ2-1; 12 nucleotides line up with TRBD2. The junction had 17 bases not matched to a gene; V was cut back by 4 bases and J by 10 bases. The germline gives CDR1 MDHEN, CDR2 SYDVKM. This CDR3 has 18 amino acids. The CDR3: CASSSPTGASTSGGEQFF. CDR3 coding DNA: TGTGCCAGCAGTTCCCCGACAGGGGCCTCGACTAGCGGGGGAGAGCAGTTCTTC.

The chain is built from TRBV18 and TRBJ1-1; 7 bases are shared with TRBD1. CDR3 length: 17 amino acids. After removal of 3 bases from V and 0 bases from J, the junction contained 10 bases not matched to a gene. Germline V lookup: CDR1 KGHSH, CDR2 LQKENI. The CDR3 nucleotides read TGTGCCAGCTCACCGCAACCCTTACAGGGGATGAACACTGAAGCTTTCTTT. As protein: CASSPQPLQGMNTEAFF.

V and J are TRBV25-1 and TRBJ2-7; 8 bases align to TRBD2. Germline V lookup: CDR1 MGHDK, CDR2 SYGVNS. This CDR3 is 16 amino acids long. The V gene end was trimmed by 2 bases and the J gene end by 2 bases; junction bases not matched to a gene: 8. Here the CDR3 DNA reads TGTGCCAGCAGTGAACTTCACAGCGGGAGTCCCTACGAGCAGTACTTC. Its translation: CASSELHSGSPYEQYF.

This chain joins TRBV23-1 and TRBJ1-5; no clear D gene. TRBV23-1 is flagged as an ORF with uncertain function. V lost 5 bases and J 3 bases, leaving 11 bases between the germline ends. CDR3 size: 14 residues. The CDR3 nucleotides are TGCGCCAGCAGTTTCGGGAGAGTCAATCAGCCCCAGCATTTT. Amino acids: CASSFGRVNQPQHF.

V gene TRBV11-2 combines with J gene TRBJ2-7; D unclear. This CDR3 spans 14 amino acids. Germline assignment: CDR1 SGHAT and CDR2 FQNNGV. Trimming stripped 4 bases from V and 7 bases from J, with 17 bases between. DNA of the CDR3: TGTGCCAGCAGCTCCCTTCGGGTCCCCGAGGAGCAGTACTTC. This gives the protein CASSSLRVPEEQYF.

This chain connects TRBV18 to TRBJ1-1, with 8 bases aligning to TRBD1. The CDR3 runs to 16 residues. Germline V gives CDR1 KGHSH, CDR2 LQKENI. Trimming cost V 4 bases and J 1 base; bases outside gene matches: 8. This CDR3 reads CASSRLQGVGNTEAFF. The CDR3 DNA is TGTGCCAGCTCACGGTTACAGGGGGTTGGGAACACTGAAGCTTTCTTT.

The chain recombines TRBV18 with TRBJ1-1; D possibly corresponds to TRBD1 (5 bases). This CDR3 is 15 amino acids long. From germline, CDR1 is KGHSH and CDR2 LQKENI. The ends were cut back, 0 bases at V and 1 base at J, with 9 bases in the middle. The CDR3: CASSPPGGANTEAFF. The CDR3 DNA follows: TGTGCCAGCTCACCACCGGGTGGGGCGAACACTGAAGCTTTCTTT.

The J gene is TRBJ2-3, the V gene TRBV7-2; tentatively, D is TRBD2 (6 bases). The CDR3 runs 15 residues. Germline CDR1 SGHTA, CDR2 FQGNSA. V was trimmed by 3 bases and J by 2 bases, leaving 12 bases between them. Written as DNA, the CDR3 is TGTGCCAGCAGCTTGGGGGGAGGCCACACAGATACGCAGTATTTT. As protein: CASSLGGGHTDTQYF. The variable domain in full, with the rest retrieved from reference TRBV7-2 and TRBJ2-3, is GAGVSQSPSNKVTEKGKDVELRCDPISGHTALYWYRQSLGQGLEFLIYFQGNSAPDKSGLPSDRFSAERTGGSVSTLTIQRTQQEDSAVYLCASSLGGGHTDTQYFGPGTRLTVL.

The chain recombines TRBV18 with TRBJ1-1, with no clear D. V lost 2 bases to trimming and J lost 1 base, with 5 bases between them. Germline CDR1 KGHSH, CDR2 LQKENI. The CDR3 length is 13 residues. In nucleotides, the CDR3 is TGTGCCAGCTCACCATACGGGAACACTGAAGCTTTCTTT. Protein sequence: CASSPYGNTEAFF.

J is TRBJ1-1 and V is TRBV29-1; 7 nucleotides match TRBD1. The CDR3 contains 13 residues. The germline V gene encodes CDR1 SQVTM and CDR2 ANQGSEA. V gave up 6 bases and J gave up 2 bases; unmatched junction bases: 6. The CDR3 sequence: CSVRDRDNTEAFF. The CDR3 nucleotides are TGCAGCGTCCGAGACAGGGATAACACTGAAGCTTTCTTT.

This clone has only a few counts. The rearrangement uses TRBV7-9 and TRBJ1-1; tentative D call: TRBD1 (5 bases). CDR1 is SEHNR, CDR2 FQNEAQ, per germline (reference sequence). V dropped 3 bases and J dropped 3 bases, with 8 bases sitting between them. The CDR3 is 13 residues long. This CDR3 reads CASSLTEYTEAFF. The CDR3 DNA sequence: TGTGCCAGCAGCTTGACAGAATACACTGAAGCTTTCTTT.

This clone showed up just once. This chain joins TRBV19 and TRBJ1-5, with D maybe TRBD1 (6 bases). V lost 5 bases and J 3 bases, leaving 14 bases between the germline ends. The CDR3 has 15 residues. Germline V CDR1 and CDR2: LNHDA, SQIVND (reference sequence). The chain's CDR3 is CASSGSTGPNQPQHF. DNA of the CDR3: TGTGCCAGTAGTGGTTCGACAGGCCCCAATCAGCCCCAGCATTTT.

The chain carries TRBV6-5 and TRBJ1-5; TRBD1 aligns across 7 bases. Germline trimming cut 2 bases from V and 6 bases from J; bases unmatched to any gene: 4. The CDR3 length is 14 residues. Germline CDR1 is MNHEY and CDR2 is SVGAGI. The CDR3 sequence: CASSYRQGGQPQHF. CDR3 bases: TGTGCCAGCAGTTACCGACAGGGAGGTCAGCCCCAGCATTTT.

The rearrangement links TRBV30 to TRBJ1-5, with D maybe TRBD1 (6 bases). V was cut by 1 base and J by 6 bases, with 13 bases left in between. The CDR3 is 14 residues long. Germline CDR1 and CDR2: GTSNPN and SVGIG (reference sequence). CDR3 sequence (DNA): TGTGCCTGGAGTGGCCCAGGGGTGGGTCAGCCCCAGCATTTT. This encodes CAWSGPGVGQPQHF.